This T cell receptor beta chain emerged from a study of OX40 agonist ivuxolimab in advanced cancers. TCRdb's table, derived via immunoSEQ multiplex PCR, lists solely in-frame clones and lacks some. The sample holds some 72,000 clones, about four fifths seen once. This CDR3 comprises 13 residues. Per germline, CDR1 SGHTA and CDR2 FQGNSA. Trimming stripped 2 bases from V and 4 bases from J, with 8 bases between. The chain carries TRBV7-2 and TRBJ1-1; tentatively, D is TRBD1 (6 bases). Sequencing was performed on CD4+ or CD8+ T cells sorted from blood, taken in a trial of the OX40 agonist ivuxolimab. The receptor comes from an adult with an advanced solid tumor such as melanoma, head and neck, liver or kidney cancer. The CDR3 nucleotides are TGTGCCAGCAGCTTACCGACAGGCACTGAAGCTTTCTTT. Translation: CASSLPTGTEAFF.